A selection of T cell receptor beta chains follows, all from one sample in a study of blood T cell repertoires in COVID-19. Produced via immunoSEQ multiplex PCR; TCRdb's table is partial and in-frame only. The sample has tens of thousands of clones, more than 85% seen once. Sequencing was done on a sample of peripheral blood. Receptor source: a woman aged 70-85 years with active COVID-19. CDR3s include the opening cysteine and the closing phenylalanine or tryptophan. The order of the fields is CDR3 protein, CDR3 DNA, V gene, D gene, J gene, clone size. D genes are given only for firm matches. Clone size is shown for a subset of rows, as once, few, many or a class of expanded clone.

cdr3_aa: CASNITSGRTQETQYF; cdr3_nt: TGTGCCAGCAATATAACTAGCGGGAGGACCCAAGAGACCCAGTACTTC; v_call: TRBV6-6; d_call: TRBD2; j_call: TRBJ2-5; clone_size: NA
cdr3_aa: CSARQTYEQYF; cdr3_nt: TGCAGTGCCCGACAAACCTACGAGCAGTACTTC; v_call: TRBV20-1; d_call: NA; j_call: TRBJ2-7; clone_size: NA
cdr3_aa: CASSFSSPGYTEAFF; cdr3_nt: TGTGCCAGCAGTTTTAGCTCCCCAGGGTACACTGAAGCTTTCTTT; v_call: TRBV27; d_call: NA; j_call: TRBJ1-1; clone_size: NA
cdr3_aa: CASIQGMGGNQPQHF; cdr3_nt: TGTGCCAGCATTCAGGGGATGGGGGGCAATCAGCCCCAGCATTTT; v_call: TRBV28; d_call: NA; j_call: TRBJ1-5; clone_size: NA
cdr3_aa: CASRRLTGRISGNTIYF; cdr3_nt: TGTGCCAGTAGACGCCTGACAGGCAGAATCTCTGGAAACACCATATATTTT; v_call: TRBV19; d_call: NA; j_call: TRBJ1-3; clone_size: NA
cdr3_aa: CASRPFRGPGNTIYF; cdr3_nt: TGTGCCAGCAGGCCGTTCAGGGGGCCTGGAAACACCATATATTTT; v_call: TRBV7-9; d_call: TRBD1; j_call: TRBJ1-3; clone_size: NA
cdr3_aa: CASSQDQPQGGSPLHF; cdr3_nt: TGTGCCAGCAGCCAAGATCAGCCTCAAGGCGGTTCACCCCTCCACTTT; v_call: TRBV4-2; d_call: NA; j_call: TRBJ1-6; clone_size: NA
cdr3_aa: CASKRQANYEQYF; cdr3_nt: TGTGCCAGCAAAAGACAGGCGAATTACGAGCAGTACTTC; v_call: TRBV27; d_call: NA; j_call: TRBJ2-7; clone_size: NA
cdr3_aa: CASSQDIAGHTEAFF; cdr3_nt: TGTGCCAGCAGCCAAGATATTGCAGGGCACACTGAAGCTTTCTTT; v_call: TRBV4-2; d_call: NA; j_call: TRBJ1-1; clone_size: NA
cdr3_aa: CASSFMSDNVGEQFF; cdr3_nt: TGTGCCAGCAGTTTTATGTCGGACAACGTCGGTGAGCAGTTCTTC; v_call: TRBV28; d_call: NA; j_call: TRBJ2-1; clone_size: NA
cdr3_aa: CAISARGLQETQYF; cdr3_nt: TGTGCCATCAGCGCCAGAGGGTTGCAAGAGACCCAGTACTTC; v_call: TRBV10-3; d_call: NA; j_call: TRBJ2-5; clone_size: NA
cdr3_aa: CASSQQGAQTWDTIYF; cdr3_nt: TGCGCCAGCAGCCAACAGGGGGCCCAAACCTGGGACACCATATATTTT; v_call: TRBV5-1; d_call: TRBD1; j_call: TRBJ1-3; clone_size: NA
cdr3_aa: CASSLGQENTEAFF; cdr3_nt: TGTGCCAGCAGCTTAGGACAGGAGAACACTGAAGCTTTCTTT; v_call: TRBV11-1; d_call: NA; j_call: TRBJ1-1; clone_size: once
cdr3_aa: CAGAQGRTEAFF; cdr3_nt: TGTGCCGGGGCCCAGGGCAGGACTGAAGCTTTCTTT; v_call: TRBV7-9; d_call: NA; j_call: TRBJ1-1; clone_size: few
cdr3_aa: CASSDTGLEQFF; cdr3_nt: TGCGCCAGCAGTGACACGGGATTAGAGCAGTTCTTC; v_call: TRBV10-1; d_call: NA; j_call: TRBJ2-1; clone_size: NA
cdr3_aa: CASSPRVAGPQETQYF; cdr3_nt: TGCGCCAGCAGCCCCAGGGTAGCGGGCCCCCAAGAGACCCAGTACTTC; v_call: TRBV5-1; d_call: TRBD2; j_call: TRBJ2-5; clone_size: NA
cdr3_aa: CASSRDGLAGNTQYF; cdr3_nt: TGTGCCAGCAGCCGCGACGGACTAGCGGGGAATACCCAGTACTTC; v_call: TRBV28; d_call: TRBD2; j_call: TRBJ2-5; clone_size: NA
cdr3_aa: CASSDWTGVYGYTF; cdr3_nt: TGTGCCAGCAGCGACTGGACAGGAGTCTATGGCTACACCTTC; v_call: TRBV9; d_call: TRBD1; j_call: TRBJ1-2; clone_size: NA
cdr3_aa: CASSLGQFRGYTF; cdr3_nt: TGTGCCAGCAGCCTAGGACAATTTCGGGGCTACACCTTC; v_call: TRBV12-3/TRBV12-4; d_call: NA; j_call: TRBJ1-2; clone_size: NA
cdr3_aa: CASSQGSGGSSYEQYF; cdr3_nt: TGTGCCAGCAGCCAAGGTAGCGGAGGGAGCTCCTACGAGCAGTACTTC; v_call: TRBV4-2; d_call: NA; j_call: TRBJ2-7; clone_size: NA
cdr3_aa: CASSLGNEQFF; cdr3_nt: TGTGCCAGCAGTCTAGGTAATGAGCAGTTCTTC; v_call: TRBV28; d_call: NA; j_call: TRBJ2-1; clone_size: NA
cdr3_aa: CASSSPGQLHYEQYF; cdr3_nt: TGTGCCAGCAGCTCGCCGGGACAGCTTCACTACGAGCAGTACTTC; v_call: TRBV7-3; d_call: TRBD1; j_call: TRBJ2-7; clone_size: NA
cdr3_aa: CASSPPIGGPEAFF; cdr3_nt: TGTGCCAGCTCACCACCAATTGGGGGCCCTGAAGCTTTCTTT; v_call: TRBV18; d_call: NA; j_call: TRBJ1-1; clone_size: NA
cdr3_aa: CASSLPVDWEWRVQETQYF; cdr3_nt: TGTGCCAGCAGCCTACCGGTGGACTGGGAATGGAGGGTTCAAGAGACCCAGTACTTC; v_call: TRBV7-9; d_call: NA; j_call: TRBJ2-5; clone_size: NA
cdr3_aa: CAWSVLEAFF; cdr3_nt: TGTGCCTGGAGTGTATTAGAGGCTTTCTTT; v_call: TRBV30; d_call: NA; j_call: TRBJ1-1; clone_size: NA
cdr3_aa: CASRGGLFQETQYF; cdr3_nt: TGTGCCAGCAGGGGAGGACTGTTCCAAGAGACCCAGTACTTC; v_call: TRBV2; d_call: NA; j_call: TRBJ2-5; clone_size: NA
cdr3_aa: CATSRDLTSGTYNEQFF; cdr3_nt: TGTGCCACCAGCAGAGATCTTACTAGCGGCACCTACAATGAGCAGTTCTTC; v_call: TRBV15; d_call: TRBD2; j_call: TRBJ2-1; clone_size: NA
cdr3_aa: CASGLAGVRNEQFF; cdr3_nt: TGTGCTAGTGGACTAGCGGGAGTTCGGAATGAGCAGTTCTTC; v_call: TRBV12-5; d_call: TRBD2; j_call: TRBJ2-1; clone_size: once
cdr3_aa: CASSLSGGVSTGELFF; cdr3_nt: TGCGCCAGCAGCTTGTCAGGGGGCGTGAGCACCGGGGAGCTGTTTTTT; v_call: TRBV5-1; d_call: TRBD1; j_call: TRBJ2-2; clone_size: once
cdr3_aa: CASTPDRPANYGYTF; cdr3_nt: TGTGCCAGCACCCCCGACAGGCCGGCTAACTATGGCTACACCTTC; v_call: TRBV6-5; d_call: NA; j_call: TRBJ1-2; clone_size: once
cdr3_aa: CASSQDYNRGGLGYTF; cdr3_nt: TGTGCCAGCAGCCAAGATTATAACAGGGGAGGACTTGGCTACACCTTC; v_call: TRBV14; d_call: TRBD1; j_call: TRBJ1-2; clone_size: NA
cdr3_aa: CASSFRGRVYNEQFF; cdr3_nt: TGTGCCAGCAGCTTTCGAGGGAGGGTTTACAATGAGCAGTTCTTC; v_call: TRBV5-8; d_call: TRBD2; j_call: TRBJ2-1; clone_size: NA
cdr3_aa: CASSWDRGYGTEAFF; cdr3_nt: TGTGCCAGCAGCTGGGACAGGGGGTACGGCACTGAAGCTTTCTTT; v_call: TRBV7-9; d_call: TRBD1; j_call: TRBJ1-1; clone_size: NA
cdr3_aa: CASSFLAGFTDTQYF; cdr3_nt: TGTGCCAGCAGTTTCCTAGCGGGATTCACAGATACGCAGTATTTT; v_call: TRBV28; d_call: TRBD2; j_call: TRBJ2-3; clone_size: NA
cdr3_aa: CASINPSYGMGEQYF; cdr3_nt: TGTGCCAGCATCAACCCGTCGTACGGGATGGGGGAGCAGTACTTC; v_call: TRBV28; d_call: NA; j_call: TRBJ2-7; clone_size: NA
cdr3_aa: CASSQVGVIHEQYF; cdr3_nt: TGTGCCAGCAGCCAGGTAGGCGTGATCCACGAGCAGTACTTC; v_call: TRBV7-9; d_call: NA; j_call: TRBJ2-7; clone_size: NA
cdr3_aa: CASSLGDREKLFF; cdr3_nt: TGCGCCAGCAGCCTAGGGGATAGGGAAAAACTGTTTTTT; v_call: TRBV5-1; d_call: NA; j_call: TRBJ1-4; clone_size: NA
cdr3_aa: CAISESRQGNRAFF; cdr3_nt: TGTGCCATCAGTGAGTCGAGACAGGGGAACAGGGCTTTCTTT; v_call: TRBV10-3; d_call: TRBD1; j_call: TRBJ1-1; clone_size: NA
cdr3_aa: CASSQDFREGTEAFF; cdr3_nt: TGTGCCAGCAGCCAAGATTTCAGGGAAGGTACTGAAGCTTTCTTT; v_call: TRBV3-1/TRBV3-2; d_call: NA; j_call: TRBJ1-1; clone_size: once
cdr3_aa: CASSPAADRVNGYTF; cdr3_nt: TGTGCCAGCAGCCCAGCGGCCGACAGGGTCAATGGCTACACCTTC; v_call: TRBV7-9; d_call: TRBD1; j_call: TRBJ1-2; clone_size: few
cdr3_aa: CASSLGTGLYGYTF; cdr3_nt: TGCGCCAGCAGCCTAGGGACAGGCTTGTATGGCTACACCTTC; v_call: TRBV5-1; d_call: TRBD1; j_call: TRBJ1-2; clone_size: NA
cdr3_aa: CASSLRTSGRAVFQDTQYF; cdr3_nt: TGTGCCAGCAGCTTACGGACTAGCGGGAGGGCCGTGTTTCAAGATACGCAGTATTTT; v_call: TRBV7-9; d_call: TRBD2; j_call: TRBJ2-3; clone_size: NA
cdr3_aa: CASSAGTGSYNEQFF; cdr3_nt: TGTGCCAGCAGCGCCGGGACAGGGTCCTACAATGAGCAGTTCTTC; v_call: TRBV7-6; d_call: TRBD1; j_call: TRBJ2-1; clone_size: NA
cdr3_aa: CASSLDYNNEQFF; cdr3_nt: TGCGCCAGCAGCTTGGACTATAACAATGAGCAGTTCTTC; v_call: TRBV5-1; d_call: NA; j_call: TRBJ2-1; clone_size: NA
cdr3_aa: CASEQRSGANVLTF; cdr3_nt: TGTGCCAGCGAGCAACGCTCTGGGGCCAACGTCCTGACTTTC; v_call: TRBV7-3; d_call: NA; j_call: TRBJ2-6; clone_size: NA
cdr3_aa: CASSADWADTQYF; cdr3_nt: TGTGCCAGCAGTGCGGACTGGGCTGATACGCAGTATTTT; v_call: TRBV6-4; d_call: NA; j_call: TRBJ2-3; clone_size: NA
cdr3_aa: CASSLTRDEQYF; cdr3_nt: TGTGCCAGCAGCTTAACCAGGGACGAGCAGTACTTC; v_call: TRBV13; d_call: NA; j_call: TRBJ2-7; clone_size: NA
cdr3_aa: CASRMVVGGSNEQFF; cdr3_nt: TGTGCCAGTAGGATGGTAGTGGGGGGGTCCAATGAGCAGTTCTTC; v_call: TRBV19; d_call: TRBD2; j_call: TRBJ2-1; clone_size: once
cdr3_aa: CASSLASAEINYGYTF; cdr3_nt: TGCGCCAGCAGCTTGGCCTCGGCGGAAATTAACTATGGCTACACCTTC; v_call: TRBV5-1; d_call: NA; j_call: TRBJ1-2; clone_size: NA
cdr3_aa: CASSTDSYEQYF; cdr3_nt: TGTGCCAGCAGCACTGACAGCTACGAGCAGTACTTC; v_call: TRBV5-8; d_call: NA; j_call: TRBJ2-7; clone_size: NA
cdr3_aa: CASSLISQGGQPQHF; cdr3_nt: TGTGCCAGCAGTTTAATTTCGCAGGGTGGTCAGCCCCAGCATTTT; v_call: TRBV27; d_call: NA; j_call: TRBJ1-5; clone_size: many
cdr3_aa: CAWSVPGTGSWEQYF; cdr3_nt: TGTGCCTGGAGTGTCCCCGGGACAGGATCTTGGGAGCAGTACTTC; v_call: TRBV30; d_call: TRBD1; j_call: TRBJ2-7; clone_size: NA
cdr3_aa: CASSLSVAGDDEQFF; cdr3_nt: TGTGCCAGCAGCTTATCCGTAGCGGGGGACGATGAGCAGTTCTTC; v_call: TRBV7-6; d_call: TRBD2; j_call: TRBJ2-1; clone_size: NA
cdr3_aa: CASSGTGSWGETQYF; cdr3_nt: TGTGCCAGCAGTGGGACAGGTTCCTGGGGAGAGACCCAGTACTTC; v_call: TRBV27; d_call: TRBD1; j_call: TRBJ2-5; clone_size: NA
cdr3_aa: CASRGRPTDTQYF; cdr3_nt: TGTGCCAGTAGGGGCAGGCCGACAGATACGCAGTATTTT; v_call: TRBV19; d_call: NA; j_call: TRBJ2-3; clone_size: NA
cdr3_aa: CAWQAAGVRYEQYF; cdr3_nt: TGTGCCTGGCAAGCGGCGGGAGTAAGATACGAGCAGTACTTC; v_call: TRBV30; d_call: TRBD2; j_call: TRBJ2-7; clone_size: NA
cdr3_aa: CASSATGPQPQHF; cdr3_nt: TGTGCCAGCAGTGCAACAGGGCCCCAGCCCCAGCATTTT; v_call: TRBV2; d_call: NA; j_call: TRBJ1-5; clone_size: once
cdr3_aa: CASSLGVHRDQETQYF; cdr3_nt: TGCGCCAGCAGCTTGGGGGTCCACAGGGACCAAGAGACCCAGTACTTC; v_call: TRBV5-1; d_call: NA; j_call: TRBJ2-5; clone_size: NA